This T cell receptor (beta chain) was found in a study of T cells in women clearing cervical HPV infection. The wider study: Women with histologically confirmed HPV16-related CIN3 or worse, 2 with invasive cancer, served as cases. Controls' single incident HPV16 infection cleared within 12 months without precancer.

Germline V CDR1 and CDR2: MNHEY, SVGEGT. V gave up 6 bases and J gave up 2 bases; unmatched junction bases: 7. There are 14 residues in the CDR3. Regarding this clone: The read falls 3 residues short of the CDR3 end, and the missing part is taken from the germline J gene.

TCR beta CDR3 amplified by multiplex PCR from approximately 1,300 ng genomic DNA. Some clones are missing from TCRdb's copy, which holds only in-frame ones; the method was immunoSEQ multiplex PCR. This listing includes 30,000 to 35,000 clones. The chain links TRBV6-2 or TRBV6-3 to TRBJ2-7; 7 positions match TRBD2. Sequencing was performed on blood buffy coat. The sequence came from a woman aged 18-69 years with a cervical HPV16 infection that either progressed to CIN3+ or cleared (not recorded which). The sequenced part of the CDR3 DNA is TGTGCCAGCAGAAAACTAGCGTGGCCCTACGAG. Protein sequence: CASRKLAWPYE. From start to end, the CDR3 is CASRKLAWPYEQYF.